One T cell receptor (beta chain) is described in this entry. TCRdb's copy holds only in-frame clones and misses some; the assay was immunoSEQ multiplex PCR. In the table there are 150,000 to 200,000 clones, roughly 86% of which are singletons. V was trimmed by 0 bases and J by 0 bases, leaving 6 bases between them. The CDR3 spans 14 residues. CDR1 is SGDLS and CDR2 is YYNGEE in the germline V gene. The entry originates in a study of blood T cell repertoires in COVID-19. Across the study: T cells, B-cell-depleted T cells, or PBMCs supplied cDNA or gDNA.

The rearrangement joins TRBV9 to TRBJ2-5; D gene uncertain. The source of this sequence is a woman aged 50 to 65 with acute or convalescent COVID-19. Sequenced sample: peripheral blood. CDR3 bases: TGTGCCAGCAGCGTAGGAACAGACCAAGAGACCCAGTACTTC. Translated: CASSVGTDQETQYF.